The 27 T cell receptor beta chains below were found in one sample sequenced in a study of blood T cell repertoires in COVID-19. The assay was immunoSEQ multiplex PCR, and TCRdb's table has in-frame clones only and misses some. Of some 160,000 clones listed, about 83% are singletons. Source material: peripheral blood. The source of these receptors is a woman between 65 and 79 years old who had recovered from COVID-19.

The chain recombines TRBV2 with TRBJ2-5; the D gene is possibly TRBD1 (5 bases). The CDR3 runs 14 residues. The V gene lost 4 bases and the J gene lost 1 base, with 10 bases spanning the gap. The germline CDR1 and CDR2 sequences are SNHLY and FYNNEI. CDR3 sequence: CASSVGGAQETQYF. The CDR3 DNA reads TGTGCCAGCAGTGTAGGTGGGGCCCAAGAGACCCAGTACTTC.

This clone qualifies as medium-sized. J is TRBJ1-5 and V is TRBV2, with 7 positions matching TRBD1. The length of the CDR3 is 15 residues. The germline gives CDR1 SNHLY, CDR2 FYNNEI. V dropped 6 bases and J dropped 1; count of bases not matched to a gene: 6. This CDR3 is CASSPDRASNQPQHF. The DNA for the CDR3 is TGTGCCAGCAGCCCCGACAGGGCGAGCAATCAGCCCCAGCATTTT.

This chain links TRBV28 with TRBJ1-2; D call uncertain. With 3 bases removed from V and 8 bases from J, the gap between germline ends came to 16 bases. CDR1 MDHEN and CDR2 SYDVKM come from the germline V gene. This CDR3 is 14 amino acids long. Here the CDR3 reads CASSFPGRETGYTF. CDR3 DNA sequence: TGTGCCAGCAGTTTTCCTGGACGGGAAACGGGCTACACCTTC.

The chain employs TRBV27 and TRBJ1-3; no clear D gene. The CDR3 is 15 residues long. CDR1 is MNHEY and CDR2 is SMNVEV in the germline V gene (reference sequence). Deletions cut 5 bases from V and 0 bases from J, with 11 bases between. The CDR3 region has the DNA TGTGCCAGCAGTCCCTCGAGACACTCTGGAAACACCATATATTTT. Protein: CASSPSRHSGNTIYF.

The rearrangement links TRBV24-1 to TRBJ2-5; weak D call: TRBD2 (5 bases). This CDR3 region has 13 residues. CDR1 is KGHDR and CDR2 is SFDVKD in the germline V gene. V lost 3 bases and J lost 5, with 9 bases in between. The CDR3 spells CATSDPRGETQYF. Written as DNA, the CDR3 is TGTGCCACCAGTGATCCCCGAGGGGAGACCCAGTACTTC.

The chain has TRBV14 and TRBJ2-3; maybe TRBD2 (6 bases). V lost 4 bases, J lost 6 bases, and 14 bases lay in between. The CDR3 loop spans 14 amino acids. Germline assignment: CDR1 SGHDN and CDR2 FVKESK. In nucleotides, the CDR3 is TGTGCCAGCAGCCGCAGGGACGGAGGGGATACGCAGTATTTT. It translates to CASSRRDGGDTQYF. Full variable domain (remainder filled in from reference TRBV14 and TRBJ2-3): EAGVTQFPSHSVIEKGQTVTLRCDPISGHDNLYWYRRVMGKEIKFLLHFVKESKQDESGMPNNRFLAERTGGTYSTLKVQPAELEDSGVYFCASSRRDGGDTQYFGPGTRLTVL.

The chain recombines TRBV6-1 with TRBJ1-1, with a weak D call TRBD1 (5 bases). V was clipped by 3 bases and J by 4 bases, with 12 bases between them. The CDR3 totals 14 residues. Germline V gene lookup returns CDR1 MNHNS and CDR2 SASEGT. CDR3 sequence: CASSEGGGITEAFF. CDR3 DNA sequence: TGTGCCAGCAGTGAGGGGGGGGGTATCACTGAAGCTTTCTTT.

The J gene is TRBJ1-3, the V gene TRBV3-1 (or the pseudogene TRBV3-2); possible D gene TRBD1, 6 bases. CDR3 length: 13 amino acids. The germline V gene encodes CDR1 LGHDT and CDR2 YNNKEL (reference sequence). Trimming left V 4 bases short and J 11 bases short, with 15 bases between. Here the CDR3 DNA reads TGTGCCAGCAGCCCCGTGGGGGGGGCGTCCATATATTTT. Residues: CASSPVGGASIYF.

The genes are TRBV9 and TRBJ1-3, with D unresolved. CDR1 and CDR2 (germline): SGDLS, YYNGEE. This CDR3 region has 17 residues. V was clipped by 0 bases and J by 0 bases, with 13 bases between them. The CDR3 region is CASSVGAATTSGNTIYF. CDR3 sequence (DNA): TGTGCCAGCAGCGTAGGGGCAGCCACGACCTCTGGAAACACCATATATTTT. Drawing the rest from reference TRBV9 and TRBJ1-3, the complete variable domain is DSGVTQTPKHLITATGQRVTLRCSPRSGDLSVYWYQQSLDQGLQFLIQYYNGEERAKGNILERFSAQQFPDLHSELNLSSLELGDSALYFCASSVGAATTSGNTIYFGEGSWLTVV.

The chain carries TRBV28 and TRBJ1-4, with a possible D match to TRBD1 (6 bases). V shed 11 bases and J shed 2 bases, with 18 bases lying between them. This CDR3 region has 15 residues. Germline assignment: CDR1 MDHEN and CDR2 SYDVKM. CDR3 residues: CAGGTGGPTNEKLFF. The DNA for the CDR3 is TGTGCCGGAGGGACGGGGGGGCCGACTAATGAAAAACTGTTTTTT.

The rearrangement links TRBV3-1 (or the pseudogene TRBV3-2) to TRBJ1-1; 8 nucleotides line up with TRBD1. V lost 2 bases to trimming and J lost 6 bases; unmatched junction nucleotides: 8. Germline CDR1 is LGHDT and CDR2 is YNNKEL (reference sequence). The CDR3 totals 15 residues. In nucleotides, the CDR3 is TGTGCCAGCAGCCAACCTAACACAGGGGGGGCTGAAGCTTTCTTT. It is translated as CASSQPNTGGAEAFF.

The CDR3 bases are TGTGCCACCAGCGACAGGGGTTTGGGCTACGAGCAGTACTTC. Translating it yields CATSDRGLGYEQYF. V gene TRBV15 combines with J gene TRBJ2-7; the match to TRBD1 covers 8 bases. The V gene's germline CDR1 is LNHNV and CDR2 YYDKDF (reference sequence). The CDR3 is 14 residues long. The V gene end was trimmed by 5 bases and the J gene end by 3 bases; junction bases not matched to a gene: 6. Looking up the rest from reference TRBV15 and TRBJ2-7 gives the full variable domain: DAMVIQNPRYQVTQFGKPVTLSCSQTLNHNVMYWYQQKSSQAPKLLFHYYDKDFNNEADTPDNFQSRRPNTSFCFLDIRSPGLGDTAMYLCATSDRGLGYEQYFGPGTRLTVT.

The rearrangement uses TRBV5-4 and TRBJ1-2, with 8 bases aligning to TRBD1. CDR1 SGHNT and CDR2 YYREEE come from the germline V gene (reference sequence). V lost 1 base to trimming and J lost 4 bases; unmatched junction nucleotides: 3. The CDR3 covers 14 residues. CDR3 protein: CASSLPTGAYGYTF. CDR3 sequence (DNA): TGTGCCAGCAGCTTGCCGACAGGGGCCTATGGCTACACCTTC.

The chain is built from TRBV18 and TRBJ2-1; 8 nucleotides match TRBD2. There are 17 residues in the CDR3. Germline trimming cut 2 bases from V and 0 bases from J; bases unmatched to any gene: 6. Germline V gene data show CDR1 as KGHSH and CDR2 as LQKENI. The CDR3 spells CASSPGLAGHSYNEQFF. For the CDR3, the DNA is TGTGCCAGCTCACCAGGGCTAGCGGGTCACTCCTACAATGAGCAGTTCTTC.

This chain connects TRBV19 to TRBJ2-7; TRBD1 aligns across 9 bases. V lost 7 bases to trimming and J lost 4 bases; unmatched junction nucleotides: 8. This CDR3 spans 14 amino acids. Germline V lookup: CDR1 LNHDA, CDR2 SQIVND (reference sequence). The CDR3 here is CASTTTGGSYEQYF. The CDR3 DNA is TGTGCCAGTACTACGACAGGGGGATCTTACGAGCAGTACTTC.

The J gene is TRBJ2-7, the V gene TRBV6-5, with 8 bases aligning to TRBD1. Germline values: CDR1 MNHEY, CDR2 SVGAGI. The CDR3 has 16 residues. J gave up 2 bases and V 0 bases, and 6 bases lay outside the gene matches. The CDR3 DNA follows: TGTGCCAGCAGTTACTCAAGGGACAGGCGACCCTACGAGCAGTACTTC. It encodes CASSYSRDRRPYEQYF.

The chain is built from TRBV7-2 and TRBJ1-5, with 8 bases fitting TRBD1. V trimming: 4 bases; J trimming: 11 bases; junction bases outside the gene matches: 10. CDR1 and CDR2 from the germline V gene are SGHTA and FQGNSA. The CDR3 consists of 14 residues. The CDR3 protein is CASSSRQGTEAQHF. The CDR3 coding sequence is TGTGCCAGCAGCTCACGACAGGGGACTGAGGCCCAGCATTTT.

This clone was seen just once. The gene calls are TRBV7-9 and TRBJ2-3; D is possibly TRBD1 (6 bases). Between the trimmed V and J ends, which lost 3 bases and 2 bases, there was a span of 9 bases. The CDR3 loop spans 14 amino acids. The germline V gene has CDR1 SEHNR and CDR2 FQNEAQ (reference sequence). CDR3 amino acids: CASSLQGNTDTQYF. Written as DNA, the CDR3 is TGTGCCAGCAGCTTGCAGGGGAACACAGATACGCAGTATTTT.

This chain links TRBV19 with TRBJ1-5, with 10 bases identical to TRBD1. CDR1 is LNHDA and CDR2 is SQIVND in the germline V gene (reference sequence). This CDR3 has 17 residues. Unmatched junction bases numbered 12, after V lost 10 bases and J lost 0 bases. The CDR3: CATGTGTGVYSNQPQHF. The CDR3 nucleotides read TGTGCCACGGGAACCGGGACAGGGGTGTATAGCAATCAGCCCCAGCATTTT.

This chain uses TRBV27 with TRBJ2-2, with D unresolved. V shed 6 bases and J shed 14 bases, with 16 bases lying between them. The germline gives CDR1 MNHEY, CDR2 SMNVEV (reference sequence). The CDR3 is 12 residues long. DNA for the CDR3: TGTGCCAGCAGCCCCCGGCCCGGCGGACTGTTTTTT. Translating it yields CASSPRPGGLFF.

In DNA form, the CDR3 reads TGTGCCAGCAGCCAGCACTCTAGCGGGGTTCTGGGTGAGCAGTTCTTC. It encodes CASSQHSSGVLGEQFF. This chain uses TRBV3-1 (or the pseudogene TRBV3-2) with TRBJ2-1; 9 bases fit TRBD2. J lost 9 bases, V lost 3 bases, and 12 bases had no gene match. Germline CDR1 and CDR2: LGHDT and YNNKEL (reference sequence). The CDR3 has 16 amino acids.

The V call is TRBV27, the J call TRBJ2-7; the D gene is possibly TRBD1 (5 bases). Per the germline V gene, CDR1 is MNHEY and CDR2 is SMNVEV (reference sequence). The CDR3 totals 16 residues. V was pared by 3 bases and J by 2 bases, with 17 bases between. CDR3 bases: TGTGCCAGCAGTTTCAACCTGGACACCATCCCCTACGAGCAGTACTTC. It translates to CASSFNLDTIPYEQYF.

This clone was seen a handful of times. The V and J genes are TRBV12-3 or TRBV12-4 and TRBJ2-1; D gene uncertain. Trimming stripped 7 bases from V and 9 bases from J, with 13 bases between. CDR3 length: 12 amino acids. The CDR3 here is CASTTYGGEQFF. The CDR3 DNA reads as TGTGCCAGCACCACCTACGGTGGTGAGCAGTTCTTC.

V is TRBV4-3 and J is TRBJ2-1; D possibly corresponds to TRBD2 (5 bases). V lost 0 bases and J lost 0, with 15 bases in between. The CDR3 is 18 amino acids. In germline, CDR1 is LGHNA, CDR2 YSLEER. Here the CDR3 DNA reads TGCGCCAGCAGCCAAGATGGTTTGGGAGCTCTCTCCTACAATGAGCAGTTCTTC. Protein product: CASSQDGLGALSYNEQFF.

J is TRBJ2-7 and V is TRBV10-2, with D possibly being TRBD1 (5 bases). The CDR3 sequence is 13 residues long. The germline V gene encodes CDR1 WSHSY and CDR2 SAAADI. V was shortened by 7 bases and J by 2 bases, with 12 bases between the two germline ends. The CDR3 spells CASTRLGPYEQYF. CDR3 nucleotide sequence: TGCGCCAGCACCCGGTTGGGGCCCTACGAGCAGTACTTC.

The chain links TRBV6-6 to TRBJ1-6; tentatively, D is TRBD1 (6 bases). The germline V and J ends were trimmed by 0 bases and 9 bases, with 15 bases remaining between them. The CDR3 has 16 amino acids. CDR1 MNHNY and CDR2 SVGAGI come from the germline V gene (reference sequence). CDR3 in amino acids: CASSYSGQPRGSPLHF. CDR3 DNA: TGTGCCAGCAGTTACTCTGGGCAACCCAGGGGTTCACCCCTCCACTTT.

The J gene is TRBJ2-7, the V gene TRBV9; D unresolved. CDR1 SGDLS and CDR2 YYNGEE come from the germline V gene. This CDR3 comprises 14 residues. V was shortened by 4 bases and J by 0 bases, with 11 bases between the two germline ends. The CDR3: CASSPTVRSYEQYF. DNA of the CDR3: TGTGCCAGCAGCCCCACGGTCCGCTCCTACGAGCAGTACTTC.